This is a list of T cell receptor beta chains from one sample in a study of T cell repertoires in cytomegalovirus infection. No antigens are known for them. TCRdb itself ran the reads through MiXCR, one entry per CDR3 protein. Of about 120,000 distinct CDR3 sequences in the sample, about 30% were seen once. The specimen comprised CD8+ T cells from cultured PBMCs, sampled from culture after CMV antigen stimulation. These receptors were obtained from a human donor in good health (CMV status not recorded). Some clones in this sample may be carry-over from other donors' samples. The CDR3 runs from the conserved cysteine through the conserved F or W. The order of the fields is V gene, CDR3 length, J gene, clone size, D gene, CDR3 DNA, CDR3 protein. A D gene is named only where the DNA matches it firmly. Some rows have no size entry. The others give once, few or many, or a class for an expanded clone.

V gene: TRBV23-1; CDR3 length: 18; J gene: TRBJ1-5; clone size: -; D gene: -; CDR3 DNA: TGCGCCAGCAGTCAACACCGGTGGTGGGGGGGATGTAATCAGCCCCAGCATTTT; CDR3 protein: CASSQHRWWGGCNQPQHF
V gene: TRBV6-2/TRBV6-3; CDR3 length: 14; J gene: TRBJ2-7; clone size: few; D gene: TRBD2; CDR3 DNA: TGTGCCAGCAGTTACTATCGGGGGGCCTACGAGCAGTACTTC; CDR3 protein: CASSYYRGAYEQYF
V gene: TRBV7-6; CDR3 length: 14; J gene: TRBJ2-5; clone size: -; D gene: TRBD2; CDR3 DNA: TGTGCCAGCACTCCCGAGGGAGGGGAGGAGACCCAGTACTTC; CDR3 protein: CASTPEGGEETQYF
V gene: TRBV4-3; CDR3 length: 15; J gene: TRBJ1-1; clone size: -; D gene: -; CDR3 DNA: TGCGCCAGCAGCCAAGAACAGTACGGGGACACTGAAGCTTTCTTT; CDR3 protein: CASSQEQYGDTEAFF
V gene: TRBV18; CDR3 length: 16; J gene: TRBJ2-6; clone size: many; D gene: -; CDR3 DNA: TGTGCCAGCTCACCACTCCCCCCCTCTGGGGCCAACGTCCTGACTTTC; CDR3 protein: CASSPLPPSGANVLTF
V gene: TRBV7-4; CDR3 length: 12; J gene: TRBJ2-7; clone size: -; D gene: -; CDR3 DNA: TGTGCCAGCAGCTTAGGCCCGTCCGAGCAGTACTTC; CDR3 protein: CASSLGPSEQYF
V gene: TRBV2; CDR3 length: 15; J gene: TRBJ2-4; clone size: -; D gene: TRBD1; CDR3 DNA: TGTGCCAGCAGGTACAGGGGATCAGGCAAAAACATTCAGTACTTC; CDR3 protein: CASRYRGSGKNIQYF
V gene: TRBV6-8; CDR3 length: 15; J gene: TRBJ2-2; clone size: once; D gene: -; CDR3 DNA: TGTGCCAGCAGAATAACAGGGATATTCGCCGGGGAGCTGTTTTTT; CDR3 protein: CASRITGIFAGELFF
V gene: TRBV27; CDR3 length: 15; J gene: TRBJ1-1; clone size: -; D gene: -; CDR3 DNA: TGTGCCAGCAGTTTATCGTGGGGCGTACACACTGAAGCTTTCTTT; CDR3 protein: CASSLSWGVHTEAFF
V gene: TRBV2; CDR3 length: 15; J gene: TRBJ1-5; clone size: -; D gene: -; CDR3 DNA: TGTGCCAGCAGTGAAGCGGGGCATAGCAATCAGCCCCAGCATTTT; CDR3 protein: CASSEAGHSNQPQHF
V gene: TRBV7-8; CDR3 length: 18; J gene: TRBJ1-5; clone size: -; D gene: TRBD1; CDR3 DNA: TGTGCCAGCAGCTTAGCGGGCCAGGGGGCGAAGCGGAATCAGCCCCAGCATTTT; CDR3 protein: CASSLAGQGAKRNQPQHF
V gene: TRBV12-3/TRBV12-4; CDR3 length: 14; J gene: TRBJ1-2; clone size: many; D gene: -; CDR3 DNA: TGTGCCAGCAGTTTAGTCGGAAGGGGGGCGGGCTACACCTTC; CDR3 protein: CASSLVGRGAGYTF
V gene: TRBV7-9; CDR3 length: 17; J gene: TRBJ1-2; clone size: -; D gene: -; CDR3 DNA: TGTGCCAGCAGCTCCACCAACGGCGGTCCCGTTAACTATGGCTACACCTTC; CDR3 protein: CASSSTNGGPVNYGYTF
V gene: TRBV28; CDR3 length: 16; J gene: TRBJ2-7; clone size: -; D gene: -; CDR3 DNA: TGTGCCAGCAGTCCGTACGAGGGGGGGATACTCTACGAGCAGTACTTC; CDR3 protein: CASSPYEGGILYEQYF
V gene: TRBV12-3/TRBV12-4; CDR3 length: 14; J gene: TRBJ1-2; clone size: many; D gene: -; CDR3 DNA: TGTGCCAGCAGTTTAAATGGCCCCTCATATTCCTACACCTTC; CDR3 protein: CASSLNGPSYSYTF
V gene: TRBV7-2; CDR3 length: 15; J gene: TRBJ2-2; clone size: -; D gene: -; CDR3 DNA: TGTGCCAGCAGCCTCCACCTCCTAGCGACCGGGGAGCTGTTTTTT; CDR3 protein: CASSLHLLATGELFF
V gene: TRBV6-2/TRBV6-3; CDR3 length: 14; J gene: TRBJ2-5; clone size: -; D gene: TRBD1; CDR3 DNA: TGTGCCAGCAGGAAGGGGACAGGACAAGAGACCCAGTACTTC; CDR3 protein: CASRKGTGQETQYF
V gene: TRBV2; CDR3 length: 14; J gene: TRBJ1-2; clone size: many; D gene: TRBD1; CDR3 DNA: TGTGCCAGCAGTGAACAGGGACAGGGATATGGCTACACCTTC; CDR3 protein: CASSEQGQGYGYTF
V gene: TRBV7-2; CDR3 length: 15; J gene: TRBJ1-2; clone size: -; D gene: -; CDR3 DNA: TGTGCCAGCAGCTTAAACACAGTCACTAACTATGGCTACACCTTC; CDR3 protein: CASSLNTVTNYGYTF
V gene: TRBV14; CDR3 length: 16; J gene: TRBJ1-2; clone size: -; D gene: -; CDR3 DNA: TGTGCCAGCAGCCTTTCACGGGGGGCCTTCAACTATGGCTACACCTTC; CDR3 protein: CASSLSRGAFNYGYTF
V gene: TRBV25-1; CDR3 length: 12; J gene: TRBJ1-6; clone size: few; D gene: -; CDR3 DNA: TGTGCCAGCAGTGACTATAATTCACCCCTCCACTTT; CDR3 protein: CASSDYNSPLHF
V gene: TRBV4-1; CDR3 length: 16; J gene: TRBJ2-1; clone size: few; D gene: -; CDR3 DNA: TGCGCCAGCAGCCAAGATCCGGCGTTCGTCTACAATGAGCAGTTCTTC; CDR3 protein: CASSQDPAFVYNEQFF
V gene: TRBV7-4; CDR3 length: 15; J gene: TRBJ2-7; clone size: -; D gene: TRBD1; CDR3 DNA: TGTGCCAGCACCTACTTGGGGACAGATACCTACGAGCAGTACTTC; CDR3 protein: CASTYLGTDTYEQYF
V gene: TRBV19; CDR3 length: 15; J gene: TRBJ1-1; clone size: few; D gene: -; CDR3 DNA: TGTGCCAGTAGTTCCATCTGGGGGGCGGACACTGAAGCTTTCTTT; CDR3 protein: CASSSIWGADTEAFF
V gene: TRBV5-3; CDR3 length: 15; J gene: TRBJ2-7; clone size: -; D gene: -; CDR3 DNA: TGTGCCAGCAGCTGGGGGGCTAGCGGATCCTACGAGCAGTACTTC; CDR3 protein: CASSWGASGSYEQYF
V gene: TRBV7-8; CDR3 length: 18; J gene: TRBJ2-1; clone size: many; D gene: TRBD2; CDR3 DNA: TGTGCCAGCAGCTTAAGGGAGGGTGTCGGGAGCTCCTACAATGAGCAGTTCTTC; CDR3 protein: CASSLREGVGSSYNEQFF
V gene: TRBV27; CDR3 length: 13; J gene: TRBJ1-2; clone size: -; D gene: -; CDR3 DNA: TGTGCCAGCAGTATCAGTAGGCACTATGGCTACACCTTC; CDR3 protein: CASSISRHYGYTF
V gene: TRBV12-3/TRBV12-4; CDR3 length: 14; J gene: TRBJ2-5; clone size: -; D gene: -; CDR3 DNA: TGTGCCAGCAGTCCTTCGGCTAGCCAAGAGACCCAGTACTTC; CDR3 protein: CASSPSASQETQYF
V gene: TRBV20-1; CDR3 length: 18; J gene: TRBJ2-4; clone size: once; D gene: TRBD1; CDR3 DNA: TGCAGTGCTGCAGACACCGGACAGGGCGGCCTAGCCAAAAACATTCAGTACTTC; CDR3 protein: CSAADTGQGGLAKNIQYF
V gene: TRBV2; CDR3 length: 17; J gene: TRBJ2-2; clone size: -; D gene: TRBD1; CDR3 DNA: TGTGCCAGCAGTGACCGTCCCGGACAGGGGAACACCGGGGAGCTGTTTTTT; CDR3 protein: CASSDRPGQGNTGELFF
V gene: TRBV7-9; CDR3 length: 15; J gene: TRBJ2-1; clone size: few; D gene: TRBD1; CDR3 DNA: TGTGCCAGCAGCTTATCGAGGGGGCCCTACAATGAGCAGTTCTTC; CDR3 protein: CASSLSRGPYNEQFF
V gene: TRBV6-1; CDR3 length: 13; J gene: TRBJ2-7; clone size: -; D gene: -; CDR3 DNA: TGTGCCAGCGATAGGACGGTGCCCTACGAGCAGTACTTC; CDR3 protein: CASDRTVPYEQYF
V gene: TRBV12-3/TRBV12-4; CDR3 length: 14; J gene: TRBJ1-2; clone size: few; D gene: -; CDR3 DNA: TGTGCCAGCAGTTTAGGACAAACGGACTATGGCTACACCTTC; CDR3 protein: CASSLGQTDYGYTF
V gene: TRBV5-1; CDR3 length: 16; J gene: TRBJ2-1; clone size: -; D gene: TRBD2; CDR3 DNA: TGCGCCAGCAGCTTGGCCGGGACTAGCGGATACAATGAGCAGTTCTTC; CDR3 protein: CASSLAGTSGYNEQFF
V gene: TRBV27; CDR3 length: 12; J gene: TRBJ2-2; clone size: many; D gene: -; CDR3 DNA: TGTGCCAGCAGTTTATTATCCGGGGAGCTGTTTTTT; CDR3 protein: CASSLLSGELFF
V gene: TRBV28; CDR3 length: 14; J gene: TRBJ2-1; clone size: -; D gene: -; CDR3 DNA: TGTGCCAGCCGAGAACCGGGACACTCTAGCGAGCAGTTCTTC; CDR3 protein: CASREPGHSSEQFF
V gene: TRBV7-2; CDR3 length: 15; J gene: TRBJ2-3; clone size: -; D gene: TRBD2; CDR3 DNA: TGTGCCAGCAGCTCGGGGACTATCAACTCAGATACGCAGTATTTT; CDR3 protein: CASSSGTINSDTQYF
V gene: TRBV7-2; CDR3 length: 14; J gene: TRBJ2-7; clone size: many; D gene: -; CDR3 DNA: TGTGCCAGCAGCTACAGGGTAATGACCTACGAGCAGTACTTC; CDR3 protein: CASSYRVMTYEQYF
V gene: TRBV2; CDR3 length: 16; J gene: TRBJ1-5; clone size: -; D gene: -; CDR3 DNA: TGTGCCAGCAGTGAAGGTCAGGGAATACGATCAGGGGTCCAGCATTTT; CDR3 protein: CASSEGQGIRSGVQHF
V gene: TRBV7-7; CDR3 length: 14; J gene: TRBJ2-1; clone size: few; D gene: -; CDR3 DNA: TGTGCTAGCAGCCGAGGGGCCTCCTACAATGAGCAGTTCTTC; CDR3 protein: CASSRGASYNEQFF
V gene: TRBV28; CDR3 length: 19; J gene: TRBJ2-6; clone size: few; D gene: TRBD2; CDR3 DNA: TGTGCCAGCAGTTCATCTAGGCCTTCGCCGGGGGGAGGGGCCAACGTCCTGACTTTC; CDR3 protein: CASSSSRPSPGGGANVLTF
V gene: TRBV27; CDR3 length: 15; J gene: TRBJ2-7; clone size: -; D gene: TRBD1; CDR3 DNA: TGTGCCAGCAGTTTAGCGGGACAGGGGATACACGAGCAGTACTTC; CDR3 protein: CASSLAGQGIHEQYF
V gene: TRBV28; CDR3 length: 12; J gene: TRBJ1-1; clone size: few; D gene: -; CDR3 DNA: TGTGCCAGCAGCTACCGGGACACTGAAGCTTTCTTT; CDR3 protein: CASSYRDTEAFF
V gene: TRBV7-9; CDR3 length: 14; J gene: TRBJ2-2; clone size: few; D gene: -; CDR3 DNA: TGTGCCAGCCGGGACTCGACCAACACCGGGGAGCTGTTTTTT; CDR3 protein: CASRDSTNTGELFF
V gene: TRBV5-5; CDR3 length: 12; J gene: TRBJ1-2; clone size: few; D gene: -; CDR3 DNA: TGTGCCAGCAGCTTGGATTCAGGTGGCTACACCTTC; CDR3 protein: CASSLDSGGYTF
V gene: TRBV7-2; CDR3 length: 16; J gene: TRBJ2-7; clone size: many; D gene: TRBD1; CDR3 DNA: TGTGCCAGCAGCTTAGCGGCCGGGACAGCGACCTACGAGCAGTACTTC; CDR3 protein: CASSLAAGTATYEQYF
V gene: TRBV11-2; CDR3 length: 16; J gene: TRBJ2-5; clone size: -; D gene: TRBD2; CDR3 DNA: TGTGCCAGCAGCTCCCTAGCGGGGGGGCCCCAAGAGACCCAGTACTTC; CDR3 protein: CASSSLAGGPQETQYF
V gene: TRBV6-6; CDR3 length: 16; J gene: TRBJ1-5; clone size: few; D gene: -; CDR3 DNA: TGTGCCAGCAGTAGCGGACAGCAATATAGCAATCAGCCCCAGCATTTT; CDR3 protein: CASSSGQQYSNQPQHF
V gene: TRBV7-9; CDR3 length: 15; J gene: TRBJ2-5; clone size: many; D gene: TRBD2; CDR3 DNA: TGTGCCAGCAGCTTAGGACGCCTAGCGGGGGAGACCCAGTACTTC; CDR3 protein: CASSLGRLAGETQYF
V gene: TRBV19; CDR3 length: 18; J gene: TRBJ1-2; clone size: few; D gene: -; CDR3 DNA: TGTGCCAGTAGTTACCCGGGGATCGGGTTATTCTTGAACTATGGCTACACCTTC; CDR3 protein: CASSYPGIGLFLNYGYTF
V gene: TRBV7-9; CDR3 length: 12; J gene: TRBJ2-1; clone size: -; D gene: -; CDR3 DNA: TGTGCCAGCAGCCGTGGGGAGAATGAGCAGTTCTTC; CDR3 protein: CASSRGENEQFF
V gene: TRBV6-1; CDR3 length: 11; J gene: TRBJ2-1; clone size: few; D gene: -; CDR3 DNA: TGTGCCAGCACCTTTCTCAATGAGCAGTTCTTC; CDR3 protein: CASTFLNEQFF
V gene: TRBV7-4; CDR3 length: 16; J gene: TRBJ2-3; clone size: -; D gene: TRBD1; CDR3 DNA: TGTGCCAGCAGCGGTCTTGACAGGGCGGGCACAGATACGCAGTATTTT; CDR3 protein: CASSGLDRAGTDTQYF
V gene: TRBV7-9; CDR3 length: 17; J gene: TRBJ2-2; clone size: -; D gene: TRBD1; CDR3 DNA: TGTGCCAGCAGCTACCCGAAGGGACAGACTACCGGCGGGGAGCTGTTTTTT; CDR3 protein: CASSYPKGQTTGGELFF